The 31 T cell receptor beta chains listed next were all sequenced from one sample in a study of OX40 agonist ivuxolimab in advanced cancers. Profiled with immunoSEQ multiplex PCR; TCRdb holds only in-frame clones, not every one. Found here are 73,000 or so clones, approximately 83% of them singletons; the top ten hold 0.65% to 0.9%. The specimen comprised CD4+ or CD8+ T cells sorted from blood, sampled in a trial of the OX40 agonist ivuxolimab. The receptor set was obtained from an adult with an advanced solid tumor such as melanoma, head and neck, liver or kidney cancer.

The V and J genes are TRBV7-2 and TRBJ2-5, with a tentative D call TRBD2 (6 bases). In germline, CDR1 is SGHTA, CDR2 FQGNSA. Trimming pared 5 bases from V and 2 bases from J, leaving 15 bases between. There are 15 residues in the CDR3. This chain's CDR3 is CASSQAGQFQETQYF. For the CDR3, the DNA is TGTGCCAGCAGCCAGGCGGGGCAGTTTCAAGAGACCCAGTACTTC.

The chain uses TRBV6-6 and TRBJ2-1; D ambiguous. The CDR3 is 15 residues long. The germline V gene encodes CDR1 MNHNY and CDR2 SVGAGI (reference sequence). The V gene lost 0 bases and the J gene lost 5 bases, with 11 bases spanning the gap. The CDR3 nucleotides read TGTGCCAGCAGTTACTCGTCCCAGCCCAACAATGAGCAGTTCTTC. It encodes CASSYSSQPNNEQFF.

The genes are TRBV20-1 and TRBJ2-7; D gene ambiguous. Germline CDR1 and CDR2: DFQATT and SNEGSKA (reference sequence). V was cut by 3 bases and J by 2 bases, with 5 bases left in between. The CDR3 runs to 11 residues. The CDR3 here is CSASRTYEQYF. The CDR3, as DNA: TGCAGTGCTAGCAGAACCTACGAGCAGTACTTC.

The chain links TRBV16 to TRBJ1-5; 8 bases match TRBD1. CDR1 and CDR2 from the germline V gene are KGHSY and FQNENV. The junction had 9 bases not matched to a gene; V was cut back by 4 bases and J by 4 bases. CDR3 length: 16 residues. As DNA, the CDR3 is TGTGCCAGCAGCCCCCGGACAGGGAATGATAATCAGCCCCAGCATTTT. This gives the protein CASSPRTGNDNQPQHF.

Turning to this clone: No DNA is shown, since the ends of the CDR3 on it are uncertain; the CDR3 is the one TCRdb lists. CDR3 sequence reads: CASSKMGPVAGGSTDTQYF. The gene calls are TRBV21-1 and TRBJ2-3; the D segment call TRBD2 is taken from the table without a DNA check. TRBV21-1 is designated a pseudogene. Including both end residues, the CDR3 is 19 amino acids long.

The chain recombines TRBV29-1 with TRBJ1-2, with a weak D call TRBD1 (6 bases). The CDR3 runs to 13 residues. Between the trimmed V and J ends, which lost 7 bases and 3 bases, there was a span of 15 bases. Germline V gene data show CDR1 as SQVTM and CDR2 as ANQGSEA. The CDR3 DNA sequence: TGCAGCGCAAAAATTCCAGGGGACTATGGCTACACCTTC. Its translation: CSAKIPGDYGYTF.

V and J are TRBV5-1 and TRBJ2-1, with TRBD1 matching over 7 bases. V gave up 4 bases and J gave up 7 bases; unmatched junction bases: 11. The CDR3 is 15 residues long. Germline values: CDR1 SGHRS, CDR2 YFSETQ. The CDR3 region has the DNA TGCGCCAGCAGCCCCGTTACAGGGGCCGGTAATGAGCAGTTCTTC. This codes for CASSPVTGAGNEQFF. Looking up the rest from reference TRBV5-1 and TRBJ2-1 gives the full variable domain: KAGVTQTPRYLIKTRGQQVTLSCSPISGHRSVSWYQQTPGQGLQFLFEYFSETQRNKGNFPGRFSGRQFSNSRSEMNVSTLELGDSALYLCASSPVTGAGNEQFFGPGTRLTVL.

The genes are TRBV7-2 and TRBJ1-2; TRBD1 agrees at 8 bases. Looked up from germline, CDR1 is SGHTA and CDR2 is FQGNSA. The CDR3 runs to 12 residues. V lost 5 bases and J lost 7; bases outside the gene matches: 3. The CDR3 protein is CASSQTGVGYTF. The CDR3 nucleotides are TGTGCCAGCAGCCAGACAGGGGTTGGCTACACCTTC.

In this sample, this clone turned up a few times. The chain recombines TRBV5-1 with TRBJ2-1; D is possibly TRBD2 (6 bases). Germline V gives CDR1 SGHRS, CDR2 YFSETQ. The CDR3 covers 15 residues. V dropped 3 bases and J dropped 5 bases, with 15 bases sitting between them. The CDR3 coding sequence is TGCGCCAGCAGCTCCACTCGCCCGGGGGACAATGAGCAGTTCTTC. It yields the protein CASSSTRPGDNEQFF.

The J gene is TRBJ1-5, the V gene TRBV4-3, with D perhaps matching TRBD1 (5 bases). Trimming removed 3 bases from V and 6 bases from J, with 15 bases in between. Per the germline V gene, CDR1 is LGHNA and CDR2 is YSLEER. This CDR3 region has 15 residues. CDR3 DNA: TGCGCCAGCAGCCAGACTGTGGGGGTTATTCAGCCCCAGCATTTT. Protein: CASSQTVGVIQPQHF.

The chain has TRBV9 and TRBJ2-1; TRBD2 matches 7 bases. V gave up 3 bases and J gave up 6 bases; unmatched junction bases: 9. Germline values: CDR1 SGDLS, CDR2 YYNGEE. CDR3 length: 15 amino acids. CDR3 sequence: CASSGRLAGGNEQFF. In DNA, the CDR3 is TGTGCCAGCAGCGGGCGACTAGCAGGCGGCAATGAGCAGTTCTTC.

This clone was counted between two and nine times. The chain employs TRBV4-3 and TRBJ2-3, with D perhaps TRBD1 or TRBD2 (6 bases each). Trimming removed 0 bases from V and 2 bases from J, with 9 bases in between. This CDR3 has 15 amino acids. Germline lookup yields CDR1 LGHNA and CDR2 YSLEER. CDR3: CASSQDGGHTDTQYF. DNA for the CDR3: TGCGCCAGCAGCCAAGATGGGGGGCACACAGATACGCAGTATTTT.

This sequence joins TRBV7-2 and TRBJ2-7, with 10 bases matching TRBD1. Trimming took 5 bases from V and 7 from J; bases not matched to a gene: 5. CDR3 length: 13 residues. In germline, CDR1 is SGHTA, CDR2 FQGNSA. The CDR3 DNA follows: TGTGCCAGCAGCCCGGGACAGGGGAGGGAGCAGTACTTC. Amino acids: CASSPGQGREQYF. The full variable domain, its missing parts supplied by reference TRBV7-2 and TRBJ2-7, is GAGVSQSPSNKVTEKGKDVELRCDPISGHTALYWYRQSLGQGLEFLIYFQGNSAPDKSGLPSDRFSAERTGGSVSTLTIQRTQQEDSAVYLCASSPGQGREQYFGPGTRLTVT.

This clone was seen only a few times. The chain employs TRBV5-1 and TRBJ2-1; weak D call: TRBD2 (5 bases). Germline V CDR1 and CDR2: SGHRS, YFSETQ. Trimming left V 2 bases short and J 0 bases short, with 15 bases between. This CDR3 contains 17 residues. The CDR3 loop is CASSFSDSIISYNEQFF. CDR3 nucleotides: TGCGCCAGCAGCTTCTCGGACTCAATTATCTCCTACAATGAGCAGTTCTTC.

The rearrangement joins TRBV15 to TRBJ2-3; possibly TRBD2 for D (6 bases). The V gene lost 0 bases and the J gene lost 6 bases, with 16 bases spanning the gap. This CDR3 spans 16 amino acids. CDR1 is LNHNV, CDR2 YYDKDF, per germline (reference sequence). The CDR3 sequence: CATSRDWRAAGDTQYF. As DNA, the CDR3 is TGTGCCACCAGCAGAGATTGGAGGGCCGCGGGGGATACGCAGTATTTT.

This rearrangement joins TRBV9 to TRBJ1-2; no clear D. Trimming cost V 2 bases and J 7 bases, with 15 bases left between them. CDR1 and CDR2 (germline): SGDLS, YYNGEE. The CDR3 extends over 14 amino acids. CDR3 DNA sequence: TGTGCCAGCAGCGTTAACATCATCAGGTCTGGCTACACCTTC. Its translation is CASSVNIIRSGYTF.

This clone appeared a single time. This chain connects TRBV9 to TRBJ2-3; TRBD1 aligns across 10 bases. From germline, CDR1 is SGDLS and CDR2 YYNGEE. This CDR3 spans 16 amino acids. Trimming took 1 base from V and 3 from J; bases not matched to a gene: 5. CDR3 protein: CASSVNPGQGTDTQYF. CDR3 DNA: TGTGCCAGCAGCGTAAATCCGGGACAGGGGACAGATACGCAGTATTTT.

The V call is TRBV7-9, the J call TRBJ1-1; no clear D gene. The CDR3 has 16 amino acids. Germline CDR1 SEHNR, CDR2 FQNEAQ (reference sequence). V was cut by 5 bases and J by 0 bases, with 16 bases left in between. The CDR3 DNA sequence: TGTGCCAGCAGCCGTCCTCCCGGGAATATGAACACTGAAGCTTTCTTT. Residues: CASSRPPGNMNTEAFF.

V is TRBV7-3 and J is TRBJ1-2; the D gene is possibly TRBD1 (5 bases). V shed 0 bases and J shed 3 bases, with 14 bases lying between them. The length of the CDR3 is 16 residues. The V gene's germline CDR1 is SGHTA and CDR2 FQGTGA. CDR3 coding DNA: TGTGCCAGCAGCTTAACCGCCGGGACGGGACACTATGGCTACACCTTC. Translated: CASSLTAGTGHYGYTF.

The rearrangement joins TRBV6-5 to TRBJ1-3; perhaps TRBD1 as D (5 bases). The germline CDR1 and CDR2 sequences are MNHEY and SVGAGI. The CDR3 loop spans 13 amino acids. V gave up 6 bases and J gave up 4 bases, with 10 bases separating them. CDR3 DNA sequence: TGTGCCAGCAGCCGGGACGAAGGAAACACCATATATTTT. It specifies CASSRDEGNTIYF.

This chain uses TRBV5-1 with TRBJ2-1; TRBD1 matches 9 bases. With V trimmed by 5 bases and J by 4 bases, 4 bases remained unmatched. Germline loops: CDR1 SGHRS, CDR2 YFSETQ. CDR3 size: 14 residues. The CDR3 nucleotides read TGCGCCAGCAGTTCCGGGACAGGGTACAATGAGCAGTTCTTC. Its translation is CASSSGTGYNEQFF.

The V call is TRBV7-2, the J call TRBJ1-6; the D gene is possibly TRBD1 (6 bases). Trimming shortened V by 5 bases and J by 7 bases, and 9 bases separated the two germline ends. The germline V gene has CDR1 SGHTA and CDR2 FQGNSA. The CDR3 length is 13 residues. DNA for the CDR3: TGTGCCAGCAGCCCCGACAGGAATTCACCCCTCCACTTT. Protein: CASSPDRNSPLHF.

CDR3 nucleotide sequence: TGTGCCAGCAGGGGCGCGGGGTACGTGGGTCAGCCCCAGCATTTT. Protein: CASRGAGYVGQPQHF. The chain links TRBV28 to TRBJ1-5, with D unclear. The V end lost 6 bases, the J end lost 6 bases, and 18 bases lay between the germline ends. Germline CDR1 and CDR2: MDHEN and SYDVKM. The CDR3 is 15 residues long.

This chain connects TRBV29-1 to TRBJ1-2; D ambiguous. V dropped 4 bases and J dropped 2 bases, with 11 bases sitting between them. This CDR3 is 13 amino acids long. Germline values: CDR1 SQVTM, CDR2 ANQGSEA. The CDR3 reads CSVAAGVNYGYTF. The CDR3 DNA is TGCAGCGTTGCAGCCGGGGTGAACTATGGCTACACCTTC.

The rearrangement uses TRBV4-3 and TRBJ1-4, with D possibly TRBD1 on 5 matching bases. V lost 0 bases, J lost 7 bases, and 15 bases lay in between. The CDR3 covers 16 residues. Germline V lookup: CDR1 LGHNA, CDR2 YSLEER. The CDR3 DNA sequence: TGCGCCAGCAGCCAAGATGGGTCCAAGGGGTTTGAAAAACTGTTTTTT. It translates to CASSQDGSKGFEKLFF.

This clone was picked up one time. The J gene is TRBJ2-3, the V gene TRBV6-5, with TRBD2 matching over 8 bases. This CDR3 contains 16 residues. J gave up 5 bases and V 1 base, and 8 bases lay outside the gene matches. Germline loops: CDR1 MNHEY, CDR2 SVGAGI. CDR3: CASSYYSGSGGDTQYF. Written as DNA, the CDR3 is TGTGCCAGCAGTTACTACAGCGGGAGTGGTGGAGATACGCAGTATTTT.

The chain recombines TRBV7-2 with TRBJ2-7; weak D call: TRBD1 (6 bases). Germline lookup yields CDR1 SGHTA and CDR2 FQGNSA. This CDR3 has 13 residues. Trimming took off 4 bases at V and 3 bases at J, with 10 bases between the two ends. CDR3 coding DNA: TGTGCCAGCAGCTACAGGGATGGCTACGAGCAGTACTTC. This gives the protein CASSYRDGYEQYF.

This clone was seen only once. CDR3 loop: CASSYTTYSGNTIYF. For the CDR3, the DNA is TGTGCCAGCAGTTACACAACATACTCTGGAAACACCATATATTTT. The chain uses TRBV6-6 and TRBJ1-3; the D is unclear. The CDR3 is made up of 15 amino acids. Trimming stripped 2 bases from V and 0 bases from J, with 8 bases between. The germline V gene encodes CDR1 MNHNY and CDR2 SVGAGI (reference sequence).

This clone was observed a single time. The chain recombines TRBV19 with TRBJ1-5; TRBD1 might be the D (6 bases). This CDR3 has 15 residues. Germline V lookup: CDR1 LNHDA, CDR2 SQIVND (reference sequence). The V end lost 8 bases, the J end lost 0 bases, and 14 bases lay between the germline ends. The CDR3 here is CASGRGGPSNQPQHF. CDR3 DNA sequence: TGTGCCAGTGGTAGGGGGGGCCCTAGCAATCAGCCCCAGCATTTT.

V usage is TRBV6-5 and J usage is TRBJ2-5; a possible D gene is TRBD2 (5 bases). CDR3 length: 14 residues. Trimming cost V 0 bases and J 7 bases, with 12 bases left between them. Germline values: CDR1 MNHEY, CDR2 SVGAGI. The CDR3 bases are TGTGCCAGCAGTTACTCGTACGCGGCGGGGACCCAGTACTTC. Protein sequence: CASSYSYAAGTQYF.

Only a few counts were recorded for this clone. The chain has TRBV7-8 and TRBJ2-7; the D gene is possibly TRBD2 (6 bases). V lost 5 bases and J 3 bases, leaving 17 bases between the germline ends. The CDR3 is 15 amino acids. From germline, CDR1 is SGHVS and CDR2 FQNEAQ. The CDR3 loop is CASSPGGVGLYEQYF. DNA for the CDR3: TGTGCCAGCAGCCCCGGGGGAGTAGGACTCTACGAGCAGTACTTC.